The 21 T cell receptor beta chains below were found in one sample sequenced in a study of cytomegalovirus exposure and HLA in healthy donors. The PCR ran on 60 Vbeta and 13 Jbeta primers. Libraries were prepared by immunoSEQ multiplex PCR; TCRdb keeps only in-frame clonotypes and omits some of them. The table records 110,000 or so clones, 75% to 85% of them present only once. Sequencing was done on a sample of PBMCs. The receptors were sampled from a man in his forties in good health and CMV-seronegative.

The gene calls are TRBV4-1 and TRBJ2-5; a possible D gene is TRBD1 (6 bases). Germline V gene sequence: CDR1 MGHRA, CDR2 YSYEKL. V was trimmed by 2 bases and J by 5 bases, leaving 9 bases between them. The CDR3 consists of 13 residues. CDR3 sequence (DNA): TGCGCCAGCAGCCAAACAGGGATGGAGACCCAGTACTTC. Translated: CASSQTGMETQYF.

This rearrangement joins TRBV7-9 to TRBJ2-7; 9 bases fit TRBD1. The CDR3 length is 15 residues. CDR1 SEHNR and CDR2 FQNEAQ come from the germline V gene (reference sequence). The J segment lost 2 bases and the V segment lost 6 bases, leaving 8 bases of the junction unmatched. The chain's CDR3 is CASSRPGQGPYEQYF. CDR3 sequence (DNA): TGTGCCAGCAGTAGGCCGGGACAGGGTCCCTACGAGCAGTACTTC.

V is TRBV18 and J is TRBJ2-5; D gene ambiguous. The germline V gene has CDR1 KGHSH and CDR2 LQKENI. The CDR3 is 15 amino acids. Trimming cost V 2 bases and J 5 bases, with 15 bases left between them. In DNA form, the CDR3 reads TGTGCCAGCTCACCATACCTAGGAGAATGGGAGACCCAGTACTTC. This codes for CASSPYLGEWETQYF.

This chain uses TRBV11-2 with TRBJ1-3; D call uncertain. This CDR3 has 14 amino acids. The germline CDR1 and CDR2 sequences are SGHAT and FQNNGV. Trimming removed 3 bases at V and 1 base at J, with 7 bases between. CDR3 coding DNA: TGTGCCAGCAGCTTCGGCGGATCTGGAAACACCATATATTTT. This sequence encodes CASSFGGSGNTIYF.

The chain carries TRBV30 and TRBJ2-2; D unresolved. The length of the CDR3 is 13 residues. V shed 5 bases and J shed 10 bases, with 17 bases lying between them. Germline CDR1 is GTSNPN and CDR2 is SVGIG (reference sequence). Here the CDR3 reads CAWGKHQLQELFF. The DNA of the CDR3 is TGTGCCTGGGGCAAACATCAGTTGCAGGAGCTGTTTTTT.

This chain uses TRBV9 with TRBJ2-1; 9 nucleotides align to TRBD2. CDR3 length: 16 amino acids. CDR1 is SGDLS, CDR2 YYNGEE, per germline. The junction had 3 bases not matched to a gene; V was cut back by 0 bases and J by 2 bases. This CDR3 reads CASSVVPSGAYNEQFF. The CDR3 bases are TGTGCCAGCAGCGTAGTCCCTAGCGGGGCCTACAATGAGCAGTTCTTC.

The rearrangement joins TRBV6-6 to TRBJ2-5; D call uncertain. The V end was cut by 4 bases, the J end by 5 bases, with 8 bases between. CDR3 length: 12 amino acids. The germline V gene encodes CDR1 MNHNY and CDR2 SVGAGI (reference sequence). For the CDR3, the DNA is TGTGCCAGCAGTTTTACAGAGGAGACCCAGTACTTC. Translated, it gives CASSFTEETQYF.

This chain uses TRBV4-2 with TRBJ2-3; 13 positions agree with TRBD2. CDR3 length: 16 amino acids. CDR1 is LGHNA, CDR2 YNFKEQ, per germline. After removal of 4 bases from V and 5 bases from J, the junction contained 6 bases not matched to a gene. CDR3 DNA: TGTGCCAGCAGCCCCACTAGCGGGAGGGCCCTAGATACGCAGTATTTT. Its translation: CASSPTSGRALDTQYF.

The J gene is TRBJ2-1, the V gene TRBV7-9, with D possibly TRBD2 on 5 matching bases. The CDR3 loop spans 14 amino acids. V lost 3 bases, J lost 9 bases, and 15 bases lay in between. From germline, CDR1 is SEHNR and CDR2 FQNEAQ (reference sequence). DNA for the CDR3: TGTGCCAGCAGCTTGAGGTCAGCCGGAGGTGAGCAGTTCTTC. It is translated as CASSLRSAGGEQFF.

CDR3 region: CASSPGRDSGNTIYF. The CDR3, as DNA: TGTGCCAGCAGCCCGGGTCGGGACTCTGGAAACACCATATATTTT. The chain uses TRBV7-7 and TRBJ1-3; D uncertain. V gave up 5 bases and J gave up 0 bases, with 11 bases separating them. The CDR3 loop spans 15 amino acids. Per the germline V gene, CDR1 is SSHAT and CDR2 is FNYEAQ (reference sequence).

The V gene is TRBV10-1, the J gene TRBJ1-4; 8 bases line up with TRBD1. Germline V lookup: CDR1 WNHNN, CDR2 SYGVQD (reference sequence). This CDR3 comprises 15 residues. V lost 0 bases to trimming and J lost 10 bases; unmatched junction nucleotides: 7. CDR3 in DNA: TGCGCCAGCAGTGAGTCTCCGGGACAGGAGGGAAAACTGTTTTTT. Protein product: CASSESPGQEGKLFF.

The CDR3 here is CASSLDALAGGAEQYF. The DNA of the CDR3 is TGTGCCAGCAGTCTTGACGCGCTAGCGGGAGGGGCCGAGCAGTACTTC. The rearrangement uses TRBV28 and TRBJ2-7; 12 bases agree with TRBD2. This CDR3 region has 16 residues. The V gene's germline CDR1 is MDHEN and CDR2 SYDVKM. V was pared by 5 bases and J by 6 bases, with 11 bases of the junction left unmatched.

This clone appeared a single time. CDR3 bases: TGCAGCGTTACTAGGCCGGGTGAGCAGTTCTTC. This sequence encodes CSVTRPGEQFF. V is TRBV29-1 and J is TRBJ2-1; possibly TRBD2 for D (5 bases). This CDR3 comprises 11 residues. The V end lost 5 bases, the J end lost 9 bases, and 11 bases lay between the germline ends. Germline V gene data show CDR1 as SQVTM and CDR2 as ANQGSEA.

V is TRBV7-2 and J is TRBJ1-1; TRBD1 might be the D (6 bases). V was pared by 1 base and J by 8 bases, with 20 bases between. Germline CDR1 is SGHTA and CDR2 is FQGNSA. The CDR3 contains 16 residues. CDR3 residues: CASSLGAGPGVGEAFF. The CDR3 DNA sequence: TGTGCCAGCAGCTTAGGGGCCGGACCAGGGGTAGGGGAAGCTTTCTTT. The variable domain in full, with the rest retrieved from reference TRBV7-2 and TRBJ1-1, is GAGVSQSPSNKVTEKGKDVELRCDPISGHTALYWYRQSLGQGLEFLIYFQGNSAPDKSGLPSDRFSAERTGGSVSTLTIQRTQQEDSAVYLCASSLGAGPGVGEAFFGQGTRLTVV.

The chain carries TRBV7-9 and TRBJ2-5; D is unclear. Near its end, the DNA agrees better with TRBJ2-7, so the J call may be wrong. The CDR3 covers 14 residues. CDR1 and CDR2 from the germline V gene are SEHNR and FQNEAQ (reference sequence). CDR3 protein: CASSLGSSSYEQYF. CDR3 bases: TGTGCCAGCAGCCTAGGCTCGAGCTCCTACGAGCAGTACTTC.

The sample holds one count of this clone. CDR3 protein: CASSGRGQNTGELFF. Written as DNA, the CDR3 is TGTGCCAGCAGCGGAAGGGGACAGAACACCGGGGAGCTGTTTTTT. V gene TRBV5-4 combines with J gene TRBJ2-2, with D possibly matching TRBD1 (6 bases). This CDR3 is 15 amino acids long. Germline V lookup: CDR1 SGHNT, CDR2 YYREEE (reference sequence). Trimming took off 4 bases at V and 1 base at J, with 11 bases between the two ends.

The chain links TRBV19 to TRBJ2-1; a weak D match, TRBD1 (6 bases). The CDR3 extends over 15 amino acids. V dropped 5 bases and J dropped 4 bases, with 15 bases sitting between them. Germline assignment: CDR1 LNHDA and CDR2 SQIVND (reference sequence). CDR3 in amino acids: CASSPPTGRYNEQFF. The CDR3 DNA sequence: TGTGCCAGTAGTCCACCGACAGGACGATACAATGAGCAGTTCTTC. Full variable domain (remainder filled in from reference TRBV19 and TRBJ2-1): DGGITQSPKYLFRKEGQNVTLSCEQNLNHDAMYWYRQDPGQGLRLIYYSQIVNDFQKGDIAEGYSVSREKKESFPLTVTSAQKNPTAFYLCASSPPTGRYNEQFFGPGTRLTVL.

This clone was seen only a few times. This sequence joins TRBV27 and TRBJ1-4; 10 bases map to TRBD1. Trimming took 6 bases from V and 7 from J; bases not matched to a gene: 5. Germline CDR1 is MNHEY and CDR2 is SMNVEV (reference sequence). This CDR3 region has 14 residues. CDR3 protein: CASRTGTGVEKLFF. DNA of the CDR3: TGTGCCAGCAGAACCGGGACAGGGGTTGAAAAACTGTTTTTT.

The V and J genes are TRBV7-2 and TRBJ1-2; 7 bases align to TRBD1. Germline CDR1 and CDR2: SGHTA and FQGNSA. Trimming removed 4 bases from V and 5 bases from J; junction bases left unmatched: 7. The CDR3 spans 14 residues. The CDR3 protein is CASSSLGQWYGYTF. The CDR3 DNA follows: TGTGCCAGCAGCTCCCTGGGACAGTGGTATGGCTACACCTTC.

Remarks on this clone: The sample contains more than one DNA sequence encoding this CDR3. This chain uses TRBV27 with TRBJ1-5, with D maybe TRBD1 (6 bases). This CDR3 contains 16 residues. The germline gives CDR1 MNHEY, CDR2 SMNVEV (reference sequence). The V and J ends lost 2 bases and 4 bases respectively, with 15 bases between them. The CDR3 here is CASSLTGPYSNQPQHF. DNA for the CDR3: TGTGCCAGCAGTTTAACAGGGCCGTATAGTAATCAGCCCCAGCATTTT.

The CDR3 spells CASSLGSSYNSPLHF. In DNA form, the CDR3 reads TGTGCCAGCAGCCTCGGGAGCTCCTATAATTCACCCCTCCACTTT. V and J are TRBV11-2 and TRBJ1-6; D remains ambiguous. The length of the CDR3 is 15 residues. Germline loops: CDR1 SGHAT, CDR2 FQNNGV. Trimming pared 5 bases from V and 0 bases from J, leaving 8 bases between.